This is a list of T cell receptor beta chains from one sample in a study of graft-versus-host responses after intestinal transplantation. The protocol was immunoSEQ multiplex PCR, while the TCRdb copy is restricted to in-frame clones and leaves out a portion. Among some 4,500 clones listed, over 65% were seen once. The source was ileum tissue, collected 17 days after transplant. Receptors originate from a human patient who received an intestinal transplant, so some T cells may come from the graft donor. CDR3s include the opening cysteine and the closing phenylalanine or tryptophan. Fields, in order: clone size, J gene, D gene, V gene, CDR3 protein, CDR3 DNA. A D gene is named only where the DNA matches it firmly. Clone size is shown for a subset of rows, as once, few, many or a class of expanded clone.

NA	TRBJ1-4	TRBD1	TRBV6-5	CASSSRTGDEKLFF	TGTGCCAGCAGTTCTCGGACAGGGGACGAAAAACTGTTTTTT
NA	TRBJ2-3	TRBD2	TRBV28	CASSFAGGGIGDTQYF	TGTGCCAGCAGTTTTGCGGGGGGCGGGATTGGAGATACGCAGTATTTT
NA	TRBJ1-1	NA	TRBV4-1	CASSHPGLNTEAFF	TGCGCCAGCAGCCACCCAGGCTTGAACACTGAAGCTTTCTTT
NA	TRBJ2-3	NA	TRBV29-1	CSVVFIGRVVWTDTQYF	TGCAGCGTTGTTTTCATTGGCAGGGTGGTATGGACAGATACGCAGTATTTT
few	TRBJ1-6	NA	TRBV5-1	CASSDRDTYNSPLHF	TGCGCCAGCAGCGACCGGGATACCTATAATTCACCCCTCCACTTT
NA	TRBJ1-6	NA	TRBV28	CASISRGSSYNSPLHF	TGTGCCAGCATCTCAAGGGGTAGCTCCTATAATTCACCCCTCCACTTT
NA	TRBJ1-1	NA	TRBV28	CASSPNTEAFF	TGTGCCAGCAGTCCAAACACTGAAGCTTTCTTT
NA	TRBJ1-1	TRBD1	TRBV5-4	CASSVGQGPNTEAFF	TGTGCCAGCAGCGTGGGACAGGGGCCGAACACTGAAGCTTTCTTT
NA	TRBJ2-2	TRBD2	TRBV5-4	CASSLTSGGAATGELFF	TGTGCCAGCAGCTTAACCAGCGGGGGGGCCGCCACCGGGGAGCTGTTTTTT
once	TRBJ2-5	NA	TRBV30	CAWSTGQETQYF	TGTGCCTGGTCGACAGGTCAAGAGACCCAGTACTTC
NA	TRBJ2-1	NA	TRBV28	CASSVGRGRDEQFF	TGTGCCAGCAGCGTTGGTAGGGGAAGGGATGAGCAGTTCTTC
few	TRBJ2-1	NA	TRBV19	CASGAPVDEQFF	TGTGCCAGTGGTGCACCGGTGGATGAGCAGTTCTTC
few	TRBJ2-2	TRBD1	TRBV9	CASSVDETGANTGELFF	TGTGCCAGCAGCGTAGATGAGACAGGGGCGAACACCGGGGAGCTGTTTTTT
NA	TRBJ1-2	TRBD1	TRBV7-8	CASSLGQRYYGYTF	TGTGCCAGCAGCTTGGGACAGCGGTACTATGGCTACACCTTC
NA	TRBJ1-5	NA	TRBV6-5	CASSMWGEPQHF	TGTGCCAGCAGTATGTGGGGGGAGCCCCAGCATTTT
NA	TRBJ2-3	NA	TRBV19	CASSDSSSTDTQYF	TGTGCCAGTAGTGACAGCTCTAGCACAGATACGCAGTATTTT
NA	TRBJ2-5	NA	TRBV6-1	CASNRGLQETQYF	TGTGCCAGCAATCGTGGGCTCCAAGAGACCCAGTACTTC
NA	TRBJ1-1	NA	TRBV7-9	CASSVMNTEAFF	TGTGCCAGCAGCGTCATGAACACTGAAGCTTTCTTT
NA	TRBJ1-1	NA	TRBV5-1	CASSLFQGGMNTEAFF	TGCGCCAGCAGCTTGTTCCAGGGTGGGATGAACACTGAAGCTTTCTTT
NA	TRBJ2-1	NA	TRBV6-1	CASSEGGGASSYNEQFF	TGTGCCAGCAGTGAAGGAGGCGGGGCGAGCTCCTACAATGAGCAGTTCTTC
NA	TRBJ2-5	TRBD1	TRBV18	CASSPGTARASETQYF	TGTGCCAGCTCACCGGGGACAGCCCGGGCGTCAGAGACCCAGTACTTC
NA	TRBJ1-1	NA	TRBV6-1	CAGGPLLNTEAFF	TGTGCCGGAGGACCGTTGCTGAACACTGAAGCTTTCTTT
NA	TRBJ2-1	TRBD2	TRBV4-3	CASSQDWASGGDSYNEQFF	TGCGCCAGCAGCCAAGATTGGGCTAGCGGGGGGGATTCCTACAATGAGCAGTTCTTC
large	TRBJ2-1	NA	TRBV5-6	CASSLVQGRVNEQFF	TGTGCCAGCAGCTTGGTTCAGGGGAGGGTGAATGAGCAGTTCTTC
NA	TRBJ2-3	TRBD1	TRBV19	CASSLGTQGYKYF	TGTGCCAGTAGTCTTGGGACACAGGGGTACAAGTATTTT
NA	TRBJ2-5	TRBD1	TRBV28	CASSKTGGAETQYF	TGTGCCAGCAGCAAGACAGGGGGCGCGGAGACCCAGTACTTC
once	TRBJ1-1	NA	TRBV6-5	CASKVTGQGYTEAFF	TGTGCCAGCAAAGTTACTGGGCAGGGTTACACTGAAGCTTTCTTT
NA	TRBJ2-3	TRBD2	TRBV5-1	CASSSFSSGGSTDTQYF	TGCGCCAGCAGCTCTTTCTCCAGCGGGGGAAGCACAGATACGCAGTATTTT
NA	TRBJ1-3	NA	TRBV5-4	CASGLNSSGNTIYF	TGTGCCAGCGGGCTTAACAGCTCTGGAAACACCATATATTTT
NA	TRBJ2-5	TRBD1	TRBV11-1	CASSSGQGVQETQYF	TGTGCCAGCAGCTCGGGACAGGGGGTCCAAGAGACCCAGTACTTC
NA	TRBJ2-1	TRBD2	TRBV7-3	CASSTSGLASNEQFF	TGTGCCAGCAGCACGTCGGGACTAGCGTCCAATGAGCAGTTCTTC
NA	TRBJ1-2	TRBD1	TRBV27	CASSFFTGVGYTF	TGTGCCAGCAGTTTTTTCACAGGGGTTGGCTACACCTTC
NA	TRBJ1-2	TRBD1	TRBV10-3	CAIRRGQDYGYTF	TGTGCCATCAGAAGGGGGCAGGACTATGGCTACACCTTC
few	TRBJ1-4	NA	TRBV18	CASKDRSEKLFF	TGTGCCAGCAAGGACAGAAGCGAAAAACTGTTTTTT
NA	TRBJ1-2	NA	TRBV7-8	CASSLLQGNYGYTF	TGTGCCAGCAGCTTATTACAGGGCAACTATGGCTACACCTTC
NA	TRBJ2-1	TRBD2	TRBV10-1	CASSAQRGDSYNEQFF	TGCGCCAGCAGTGCCCAGCGGGGGGACTCCTACAATGAGCAGTTCTTC
NA	TRBJ2-1	NA	TRBV25-1	CASSGPAVFYNEQFF	TGTGCCAGCTCCGGTCCGGCGGTATTCTACAATGAGCAGTTCTTC
NA	TRBJ2-1	TRBD2	TRBV5-6	CASSLTGWVSGAYNEQFF	TGTGCCAGCAGCTTAACGGGTTGGGTTAGCGGGGCCTACAATGAGCAGTTCTTC
few	TRBJ2-1	NA	TRBV18	CASSPRVSSYNEQFF	TGTGCCAGCTCACCGAGGGTAAGCTCCTACAATGAGCAGTTCTTC
few	TRBJ2-5	TRBD1	TRBV4-2	CASSRPGTEETQYF	TGTGCCAGCAGTCGTCCCGGGACAGAAGAGACCCAGTACTTC
NA	TRBJ2-2	NA	TRBV20-1	CSAPGNGELFF	TGCAGTGCACCGGGGAACGGGGAGCTGTTTTTT
NA	TRBJ2-1	NA	TRBV20-1	CSVTYQLEQFF	TGCAGTGTTACCTACCAACTTGAGCAGTTCTTC
NA	TRBJ1-2	TRBD1	TRBV13	CASSPTGQGAPYGYTF	TGTGCCAGCAGCCCGACAGGACAGGGAGCGCCCTATGGCTACACCTTC
NA	TRBJ1-2	TRBD1	TRBV6-5	CASRPGTGEWYGYTF	TGTGCCAGCAGGCCCGGGACAGGGGAGTGGTATGGCTACACCTTC
NA	TRBJ1-5	TRBD1	TRBV7-9	CASSPGGGNQPQHF	TGTGCCAGCAGTCCAGGGGGCGGTAATCAGCCCCAGCATTTT
NA	TRBJ2-6	TRBD1	TRBV11-1	CASSLYPGTDSGANVLTF	TGTGCCAGCAGCTTATATCCGGGGACAGACTCTGGGGCCAACGTCCTGACTTTC
NA	TRBJ1-5	NA	TRBV7-2	CASSSDRNQPQHF	TGTGCCAGCAGCTCCGACAGGAATCAGCCCCAGCATTTT
few	TRBJ1-4	TRBD1	TRBV27	CAVGQENNEKLFF	TGTGCCGTCGGACAGGAGAATAATGAAAAACTGTTTTTT
NA	TRBJ2-5	TRBD2	TRBV27	CASTPGLESQTQYF	TGTGCCAGCACGCCGGGACTAGAATCGCAGACCCAGTACTTC
NA	TRBJ2-1	TRBD2	TRBV6-1	CASSEWAGGTNEQFF	TGTGCCAGCAGTGAATGGGCGGGGGGGACCAATGAGCAGTTCTTC
NA	TRBJ2-3	NA	TRBV18	CASSPLTGSGTDTQYF	TGTGCCAGCTCACCACTGACGGGTAGCGGCACAGATACGCAGTATTTT
NA	TRBJ2-1	TRBD2	TRBV29-1	CSGGLAGANEQFF	TGCAGCGGAGGACTAGCGGGGGCCAATGAGCAGTTCTTC
NA	TRBJ2-2	TRBD1	TRBV10-1	CASSSGTGTSTGELFF	TGCGCCAGCAGTTCTGGGACAGGGACATCCACCGGGGAGCTGTTTTTT
NA	TRBJ1-2	NA	TRBV4-1	CASSQDTEILYGYTF	TGCGCCAGCAGCCAAGATACCGAGATTCTATATGGCTACACCTTC
NA	TRBJ1-2	NA	TRBV28	CASSLRLTGYTF	TGTGCCAGCAGTTTACGGTTAACCGGCTACACCTTC
NA	TRBJ1-2	TRBD1	TRBV5-1	CASSSGTGPIFHFFNYGYTF	TGCGCCAGCAGCTCCGGGACAGGCCCGATTTTCCACTTTTTTAACTATGGCTACACCTTC
NA	TRBJ2-6	TRBD1	TRBV28	CASSLSPRQGGSGANVLTF	TGTGCCAGCAGTTTATCGCCCCGACAGGGTGGCTCTGGGGCCAACGTCCTGACTTTC